The 17 T cell receptor beta chains in this list originate from one sample, sequenced in a study of cytomegalovirus exposure and HLA in healthy donors (dated by TCRdb to between 2016 and 2019). Libraries were prepared through the immunoSEQ multiplex PCR assay. For the multiplex PCR, a mixture combining 60 forward primers for TCR Vbeta segments and 13 reverse primers for TCR Jbeta segments was used. TCRdb's version of the immuneACCESS table is confined to in-frame rearrangements and falls short of the full clone set. An unresolved V gene accounts for under half of the shortfall where checked; the remainder is of unknown origin. The sample table records some 160,000 clones; around four fifths of these occur just once. Around 1.5% of the sample belongs to the ten largest clones. The specimen sequenced was PBMCs. The origin of the receptors is a woman between 25 and 40 years old in good health and CMV-seronegative.

This clone was detected only once. The gene calls are TRBV5-4 and TRBJ1-2; D uncertain. Trimming stripped 4 bases from V and 5 bases from J, with 12 bases between. The CDR3 covers 13 residues. The V gene's germline CDR1 is SGHNT and CDR2 YYREEE (reference sequence). CDR3 amino acids: CASSQVDGYGYTF. CDR3 bases: TGTGCCAGCAGCCAGGTCGACGGTTATGGCTACACCTTC.

As for this clone: Other DNA sequences in the same sample also yield this CDR3. The V call is TRBV5-1, the J call TRBJ2-7, with D tentatively TRBD1 (6 bases). Germline values: CDR1 SGHRS, CDR2 YFSETQ. V lost 0 bases and J 3 bases, leaving 10 bases between the germline ends. The CDR3 is made up of 14 amino acids. The CDR3 loop is CASSLAGDNYEQYF. CDR3 nucleotide sequence: TGCGCCAGCAGCTTGGCCGGGGACAACTACGAGCAGTACTTC.

This clone was picked up one time. V and J are TRBV5-5 and TRBJ2-7; weak D call: TRBD2 (5 bases). V was shortened by 0 bases and J by 6 bases, with 10 bases between the two germline ends. Germline values: CDR1 SGHKS, CDR2 YYEKEE (reference sequence). The CDR3 is 13 residues long. The CDR3 DNA reads as TGTGCCAGCAGCTTGGGGGTAGGGAGCGAGCAGTACTTC. This codes for CASSLGVGSEQYF.

The chain uses TRBV28 and TRBJ1-3; a possible D gene is TRBD1 (6 bases). Between the trimmed V and J ends, which lost 6 bases and 7 bases, there was a span of 10 bases. Germline CDR1 and CDR2: MDHEN and SYDVKM. The CDR3 loop spans 12 amino acids. The DNA for the CDR3 is TGTGCCAGCAGAGACAGGTCCAACACCATATATTTT. The encoded protein is CASRDRSNTIYF.

This clone was seen more than once but under ten times. The V and J genes are TRBV28 and TRBJ1-1, with 7 bases matching TRBD1. Germline CDR1 is MDHEN and CDR2 is SYDVKM. The length of the CDR3 is 14 residues. Trimming removed 6 bases from V and 4 bases from J; junction bases left unmatched: 8. CDR3 loop: CASRESRGVTEAFF. CDR3 bases: TGTGCCAGCAGAGAAAGCAGGGGGGTCACTGAAGCTTTCTTT.

This clone has a single count. This sequence joins TRBV2 and TRBJ2-3; tentative D call: TRBD2 (6 bases). There are 14 residues in the CDR3. Trimming took 7 bases from V and 1 from J, leaving 12 bases between them. Germline loops: CDR1 SNHLY, CDR2 FYNNEI. DNA of the CDR3: TGTGCCAGCACACGCGGGGTCCGCACAGATACGCAGTATTTT. This gives the protein CASTRGVRTDTQYF.

The chain employs TRBV7-9 and TRBJ2-1; possible D gene TRBD1, 5 bases. Trimming cost V 4 bases and J 4 bases, with 11 bases left between them. CDR3 length: 14 residues. Germline-derived CDR1 and CDR2 are SEHNR and FQNEAQ (reference sequence). The CDR3 DNA is TGTGCCAGCAGCTCCAGGTCAGGGTACAATGAGCAGTTCTTC. Protein: CASSSRSGYNEQFF.

The V and J genes are TRBV9 and TRBJ2-1; tentative D call: TRBD1 (6 bases). This CDR3 comprises 15 residues. Germline V gene data show CDR1 as SGDLS and CDR2 as YYNGEE. The V end lost 3 bases, the J end lost 4 bases, and 14 bases lay between the germline ends. CDR3 coding DNA: TGTGCCAGCAGCGGCCGGGACAACCCTTACAATGAGCAGTTCTTC. The encoded protein is CASSGRDNPYNEQFF.

This clone came up a few times. The chain has TRBV5-6 and TRBJ2-2, with no clear D. CDR3 size: 12 residues. The germline V gene encodes CDR1 SGHDT and CDR2 YYEEEE. Trimming left V 4 bases short and J 4 bases short, with 5 bases between. The CDR3 here is CASSGGTGELFF. In DNA, the CDR3 is TGTGCCAGCAGCGGCGGCACCGGGGAGCTGTTTTTT.

The chain couples TRBV2 to TRBJ2-7; 9 bases are a match to TRBD1. This CDR3 region has 14 residues. The J segment lost 3 bases and the V segment lost 4 bases, leaving 4 bases of the junction unmatched. Germline V gene data show CDR1 as SNHLY and CDR2 as FYNNEI. The CDR3 nucleotides are TGTGCCAGCAGTGGGGACAGGGACTTCTACGAGCAGTACTTC. Amino acids: CASSGDRDFYEQYF. The whole variable domain, filled in from reference TRBV2 and TRBJ2-7, reads EPEVTQTPSHQVTQMGQEVILRCVPISNHLYFYWYRQILGQKVEFLVSFYNNEISEKSEIFDDQFSVERPDGSNFTLKIRSTKLEDSAMYFCASSGDRDFYEQYFGPGTRLTVT.

This rearrangement joins TRBV9 to TRBJ2-3, with D tentatively TRBD1 (7 bases). In germline, CDR1 is SGDLS, CDR2 YYNGEE. V was shortened by 2 bases and J by 6 bases, with 28 bases between the two germline ends. The CDR3 is 19 amino acids. The CDR3 coding sequence is TGTGCCAGCAGCGTTGCACGGTGGGGGGACAGAGGATCGGCGGATACGCAGTATTTT. Its translation: CASSVARWGDRGSADTQYF.

The chain links TRBV2 to TRBJ1-2; no firm D call. CDR3 length equals 15 residues. Germline CDR1 reads SNHLY; CDR2 reads FYNNEI. Trimming left V 7 bases short and J 7 bases short, with 22 bases between. In DNA, the CDR3 is TGTGCCAGCACCGGGGTAGGCGGGAGATCGGGTGGCTACACCTTC. It codes for CASTGVGGRSGGYTF. The entire variable domain, with the rest obtained from reference TRBV2 and TRBJ1-2, is as follows: EPEVTQTPSHQVTQMGQEVILRCVPISNHLYFYWYRQILGQKVEFLVSFYNNEISEKSEIFDDQFSVERPDGSNFTLKIRSTKLEDSAMYFCASTGVGGRSGGYTFGSGTRLTVV.

The CDR3 is CASSLLLGQGDVYTF. The CDR3 DNA reads as TGCGCCAGCAGCTTGCTACTTGGACAGGGGGATGTCTACACCTTC. V gene TRBV5-1 combines with J gene TRBJ1-2; 10 bases align to TRBD1. This CDR3 is built from 15 residues. Germline V gene sequence: CDR1 SGHRS, CDR2 YFSETQ. Losses at the gene ends were 1 base for V and 10 bases for J; bases not matched to a gene: 10.

The rearrangement uses TRBV18 and TRBJ1-4, with D perhaps matching TRBD1 (5 bases). V was cut by 3 bases and J by 6 bases, with 11 bases left in between. This CDR3 spans 14 amino acids. The germline V gene has CDR1 KGHSH and CDR2 LQKENI. The CDR3 protein is CASSPGDSYEKLFF. The CDR3, as DNA: TGTGCCAGCTCACCGGGCGACAGTTATGAAAAACTGTTTTTT.

The genes are TRBV19 and TRBJ2-7, with 11 positions matching TRBD2. CDR3 length: 13 residues. Germline CDR1 LNHDA, CDR2 SQIVND (reference sequence). V trimming: 7 bases; J trimming: 2 bases; junction bases outside the gene matches: 1. CDR3 in amino acids: CASKLAGAYEQYF. The CDR3 coding sequence is TGTGCCAGTAAACTAGCGGGGGCCTACGAGCAGTACTTC.

The chain recombines TRBV5-1 with TRBJ2-1; a possible D gene is TRBD2 (6 bases). Germline CDR1 and CDR2: SGHRS and YFSETQ. The CDR3 runs 14 residues. The germline V and J ends were trimmed by 0 bases and 7 bases, with 11 bases remaining between them. The CDR3: CASSLDPGGNEQFF. The CDR3 nucleotides are TGCGCCAGCAGCTTGGACCCCGGGGGTAATGAGCAGTTCTTC.

This chain joins TRBV6-1 and TRBJ1-1; D perhaps matches TRBD1 (5 bases). There are 12 residues in the CDR3. Germline values: CDR1 MNHNS, CDR2 SASEGT. Trimming removed 6 bases at V and 4 bases at J, with 9 bases between. The CDR3: CASSPQGTEAFF. The DNA for the CDR3 is TGTGCCAGCAGCCCCCAGGGCACTGAAGCTTTCTTT.